This T cell receptor beta chain is from a study of a mutant IDH1 vaccine in newly diagnosed glioma. Specified time point: week 35, safety follow-up. Each vaccine dose was 300 ug of mutant IDH1 20-mer peptide, with topical imiquimod. Points on this clone: Its matching antigen is unknown.

Sequencing used immunoSEQ multiplex PCR; TCRdb keeps in-frame clones, though not all of them. Altogether some 45,000 clones are present, roughly 83% being singletons, with the ten largest covering 5.1%. The sequence came from a woman aged 45-65 years with glioma. The input for sequencing was PBMCs, taken from a glioma patient whose treatment included an IDH1 peptide vaccine.

The CDR3, as DNA: TGCGCCAGCAGTGCCAGTAGCGGTAACACCGGGGAGCTGTTTTTT. Protein: CASSASSGNTGELFF. The chain combines TRBV5-1 with TRBJ2-2; TRBD2 is a possible D gene (6 bases). The V and J ends lost 5 bases and 2 bases respectively, with 13 bases between them. CDR3 size: 15 residues. Germline assignment: CDR1 SGHRS and CDR2 YFSETQ. Looking up the rest from reference TRBV5-1 and TRBJ2-2 gives the full variable domain: KAGVTQTPRYLIKTRGQQVTLSCSPISGHRSVSWYQQTPGQGLQFLFEYFSETQRNKGNFPGRFSGRQFSNSRSEMNVSTLELGDSALYLCASSASSGNTGELFFGEGSRLTVL.